This TCR beta chain emerged from a study of PD-1 blockade in classical Hodgkin lymphoma (dated by TCRdb to 2018 to 2020). For context, the study as a whole: Nivolumab dosing was 3 mg/kg intravenously every 2 weeks, continuing until either disease progression or unacceptable toxicity. The study used CyTOF and TCR beta sequencing to define a peripheral blood immune signature of response to PD-1 blockade in classical Hodgkin lymphoma. Study-wide findings and limitations: By C4D1, a significant rise was seen in CD4+ TCR diversity but not in CD8+ TCR diversity (p=0.0027 vs p=0.16), and the rise was most apparent among complete responders (p=0.02). Baseline TCR diversity was reported as lower in newly diagnosed patients than in healthy donors, and lower still in relapsed/refractory patients. The study was limited to a single clinical trial cohort, and causes of repertoire differences, possibly disease activity or prior therapy, remained undefined. Trial patients with a complete response had baseline diversity similar to that of newly diagnosed patients, while partial responders and progressors had significantly lower diversity. Patients starting nivolumab less than 1 year after ASCT had lower diversity and were excluded from later analyses to avoid confounding by immune reconstitution.

The Qiagen DNeasy kit was used to extract genomic DNA from unsorted PBMCs and from the negatively selected CD4+ and CD8+ fractions. TCR beta CDR3 regions were subjected to amplification by immunoSEQ multiplex PCR with primers that anneal to V and J segments. A synthetic immune receptor repertoire was used to minimize amplification bias, and any remaining bias was removed computationally after sequencing. Processing in the source paper ran as follows. Custom Python scripts were used to quantify repertoire diversity as the Shannon entropy index. Unsorted, CD4+ and CD8+ repertoires were examined separately, except in combined analyses, for which CD4+ and CD8+ sequences were merged in silico. Clonal expansion was defined as a frequency increase of at least 2-fold after treatment compared with C1D1, and clones undetected at baseline were assigned a pseudocount of 0.5. Clones with 0 or 1 copy at C1D1 were classified as singleton clones, and clones with 2 or more copies were classified as non-singleton clones. Clones expanded in unsorted samples were assigned a CD4+, CD8+ or unknown annotation through matching of protein sequences in sorted samples from the same patient. Wilcoxon tests on paired samples were used to test changes in diversity from C1D1 to C4D1. TCRdb took this table from immuneACCESS and kept in-frame rearrangements with V and J called. Such tables lack part of the clones; where checked against another copy, unresolved V genes explain under half of the gap, and the rest is unexplained. V and J calls and clone size come straight from that table; D and trimming were deduced from the DNA. In this sample the table shows about 64,000 clones, about 90% of which occur a single time. The top ten constitute approximately 10% of the sample.

What the time point label conveys for this sample: cycle 4 day 1 (C4D1), after around six weeks of nivolumab. All trial patients had relapsed after autologous stem cell transplantation, with cohorts A, B and C differing in prior brentuximab vedotin exposure. The trial cohort comprised approximately 55 patients with relapsed/refractory classical Hodgkin lymphoma whose best overall responses were complete response, partial response or progressive disease. Trial patients were treated with single-agent nivolumab in the multi-cohort phase II CheckMate 205 trial. Best overall response was determined by an independent review committee according to the 2007 International Working Group response criteria. Trial PBMCs were collected just before the start of nivolumab (C1D1) and during therapy at cycle 2 day 1 and cycle 4 day 1. Peripheral blood was collected in 8 mL Vacutainer Cell Preparation Tubes, from which PBMCs were isolated by centrifugation and then cryopreserved.

A word on this clone: Its target antigen remains unknown. No base quality values were provided; no much bigger clone lies one nucleotide off.

V was cut back by 3 bases and J by 9 bases, leaving a gap of 9 bases between them. The CDR3 has 11 amino acids, counting the end cysteine and phenylalanine. Here the CDR3 DNA is all that survives: 33 bases in frame from base 1. CDR1 and CDR2 (DFQATT, SNEGSKA) derive from the germline V gene (reference sequence). The clonotype comes from a human donor with classical Hodgkin lymphoma. The sequence links TRBV20-1 to TRBJ1-3; perhaps TRBD1 is the D gene, with 6 bases matching. Sequenced here: peripheral blood mononuclear cells (PBMCs), sampled before the fourth cycle of nivolumab. CDR3 protein: CSASQGPTIYF. The DNA reads as follows: TGCAGTGCTAGTCAGGGGCCCACCATATATTTT.